These 26 T cell receptor beta chains share one sample of origin, sequenced in a study of blood T cell repertoires in COVID-19. Sequencing was performed with immunoSEQ multiplex PCR; in TCRdb, only in-frame clones are kept and a portion is missing. The sample has roughly 180,000 clones, more than 80% seen once; the top ten hold just under 8.5%. The sequenced material came from peripheral blood. Receptors were obtained from a woman aged 55-70 years with acute or convalescent COVID-19.

The chain uses TRBV2 and TRBJ2-5; 9 bases agree with TRBD2. The length of the CDR3 is 15 residues. V dropped 6 bases and J dropped 5; count of bases not matched to a gene: 10. Germline loops: CDR1 SNHLY, CDR2 FYNNEI. CDR3 sequence reads: CASSLSSSGVETQYF. CDR3 bases: TGTGCCAGCAGCCTAAGTTCTAGCGGGGTGGAGACCCAGTACTTC.

V is TRBV5-8 and J is TRBJ1-2; D is uncertain. This CDR3 is built from 13 residues. The germline V gene has CDR1 SGHTS and CDR2 YDEGEE. V was trimmed by 9 bases and J by 1 base, leaving 13 bases between them. CDR3 region: CATTARVNYGYTF. CDR3 DNA: TGTGCCACCACCGCTCGAGTTAACTATGGCTACACCTTC.

This clone showed up just a few times. The rearrangement joins TRBV9 to TRBJ2-3; D ambiguous. Germline V CDR1 and CDR2: SGDLS, YYNGEE. There are 12 residues in the CDR3. Trimming took off 3 bases at V and 6 bases at J, with 8 bases between the two ends. This CDR3 reads CASSGASDTQYF. The DNA of the CDR3 is TGTGCCAGCAGCGGGGCGTCCGATACGCAGTATTTT.

This chain uses TRBV2 with TRBJ1-5, with D unclear. The V and J ends lost 3 bases and 5 bases respectively, with 11 bases between them. The V gene's germline CDR1 is SNHLY and CDR2 FYNNEI. This CDR3 is built from 14 residues. CDR3 in amino acids: CASSESGLDQPQHF. CDR3 bases: TGTGCCAGCAGTGAGTCCGGGTTGGATCAGCCCCAGCATTTT.

This clone was seen just once. The V call is TRBV3-1 (or the pseudogene TRBV3-2), the J call TRBJ1-2; TRBD1 agrees at 11 bases. CDR1 and CDR2 (germline): LGHDT, YNNKEL (reference sequence). This CDR3 spans 17 amino acids. V lost 3 bases, J lost 9 bases, and 15 bases stayed unmatched. In DNA, the CDR3 is TGTGCCAGCAGCCAGGGTCTGGGGGACAGGGGGTTTATCAGCTACACCTTC. Its protein is CASSQGLGDRGFISYTF.

This rearrangement joins TRBV7-3 to TRBJ1-6; no firm D call. The CDR3 runs 14 residues. V gave up 5 bases and J gave up 4 bases, with 9 bases separating them. Per the germline V gene, CDR1 is SGHTA and CDR2 is FQGTGA. This chain's CDR3 is CASSLAPYNSPLHF. In nucleotides, the CDR3 is TGTGCCAGCAGCCTGGCCCCTTATAATTCACCCCTCCACTTT.

J is TRBJ2-5 and V is TRBV19; 7 nucleotides match TRBD2. Germline V gene data show CDR1 as LNHDA and CDR2 as SQIVND (reference sequence). V dropped 3 bases and J dropped 7; count of bases not matched to a gene: 14. The CDR3 sequence is 16 residues long. In DNA, the CDR3 is TGTGCCAGTAGTATCGGACGAGCGGGACCCCCTGGGACCCAGTACTTC. This encodes CASSIGRAGPPGTQYF. Looking up the rest from reference TRBV19 and TRBJ2-5 gives the full variable domain: DGGITQSPKYLFRKEGQNVTLSCEQNLNHDAMYWYRQDPGQGLRLIYYSQIVNDFQKGDIAEGYSVSREKKESFPLTVTSAQKNPTAFYLCASSIGRAGPPGTQYFGPGTRLLVL.

V is TRBV2 and J is TRBJ2-5; a weak D match, TRBD1 (6 bases). Germline CDR1 and CDR2: SNHLY and FYNNEI. Trimming left V 7 bases short and J 4 bases short, with 16 bases between. CDR3 length equals 14 residues. The CDR3 coding sequence is TGTGCCAGCAAGAGACAGGATGCCCCAGAGACCCAGTACTTC. It specifies CASKRQDAPETQYF.

The CDR3 coding sequence is TGTGCCAGCAGCCAAGATAGTCTAGTGGACAGGCGATTAGCCAAAAACATTCAGTACTTC. It specifies CASSQDSLVDRRLAKNIQYF. J is TRBJ2-4 and V is TRBV14; 7 nucleotides line up with TRBD1. CDR3 size: 20 residues. Unmatched junction bases numbered 14, after V lost 0 bases and J lost 0 bases. The V gene's germline CDR1 is SGHDN and CDR2 FVKESK.

This clone was seen once. The J gene is TRBJ2-5, the V gene TRBV7-9; 8 nucleotides line up with TRBD1. Looked up from germline, CDR1 is SEHNR and CDR2 is FQNEAQ (reference sequence). This CDR3 has 15 amino acids. Trimming took 5 bases from V and 3 from J; bases not matched to a gene: 8. CDR3 amino acids: CASSIGQGLEETQYF. In nucleotides, the CDR3 is TGTGCCAGCAGCATAGGACAGGGATTAGAAGAGACCCAGTACTTC. The variable domain in full, with the rest retrieved from reference TRBV7-9 and TRBJ2-5, is DTGVSQNPRHKITKRGQNVTFRCDPISEHNRLYWYRQTLGQGPEFLTYFQNEAQLEKSRLLSDRFSAERPKGSFSTLEIQRTEQGDSAMYLCASSIGQGLEETQYFGPGTRLLVL.

CDR3 protein: CASSGGLAGVDTQYF. The CDR3 DNA reads TGCGCCAGCAGCGGGGGACTAGCGGGAGTAGATACGCAGTATTTT. The rearrangement joins TRBV5-1 to TRBJ2-3; TRBD2 aligns across 14 bases. Germline CDR1 SGHRS, CDR2 YFSETQ. V gave up 4 bases and J gave up 5 bases; unmatched junction bases: 3. The CDR3 has 15 amino acids.

V is TRBV19 and J is TRBJ1-6; TRBD1 might be the D (5 bases). Trimming removed 3 bases at V and 10 bases at J, with 10 bases between. This CDR3 has 13 residues. CDR1 LNHDA and CDR2 SQIVND come from the germline V gene (reference sequence). DNA of the CDR3: TGTGCCAGTAGTATCGGGGGAAGGTCACCCCTCCACTTT. It translates to CASSIGGRSPLHF.

The chain combines TRBV6-5 with TRBJ1-3; 7 bases match TRBD1. The CDR3 loop spans 15 amino acids. CDR1 is MNHEY and CDR2 is SVGAGI in the germline V gene. Unmatched junction bases numbered 8, after V lost 5 bases and J lost 4 bases. The CDR3 sequence: CASSPDRARGNTIYF. Here the CDR3 DNA reads TGTGCCAGCAGTCCCGACAGGGCTAGAGGAAACACCATATATTTT.

The rearrangement joins TRBV7-2 to TRBJ2-5; 7 positions match TRBD2. Germline loops: CDR1 SGHTA, CDR2 FQGNSA. The CDR3 runs 13 residues. The ends lost 6 bases at V and 1 base at J; junction bases unmatched: 2. CDR3 bases: TGTGCCAGCAGACCGGGAGGCCAAGAGACCCAGTACTTC. It translates to CASRPGGQETQYF.

The V call is TRBV19, the J call TRBJ1-1; D gene unclear. Germline V CDR1 and CDR2: LNHDA, SQIVND (reference sequence). The CDR3 has 12 amino acids. V was shortened by 4 bases and J by 6 bases, with 9 bases between the two germline ends. Here the CDR3 DNA reads TGTGCCAGTAGTACTAGAGTCGCTGAAGCTTTCTTT. This encodes CASSTRVAEAFF.

This chain connects TRBV15 to TRBJ1-1; D possibly corresponds to TRBD1 (5 bases). Germline V gene sequence: CDR1 LNHNV, CDR2 YYDKDF (reference sequence). The CDR3 is made up of 15 amino acids. V was clipped by 0 bases and J by 1 base, with 9 bases between them. The CDR3, as DNA: TGTGCCACCAGCAGAGAGAAAGGACAGAACACTGAAGCTTTCTTT. Amino acids: CATSREKGQNTEAFF.

The gene calls are TRBV27 and TRBJ1-6; D perhaps matches TRBD1 (5 bases). Germline V gene sequence: CDR1 MNHEY, CDR2 SMNVEV (reference sequence). This CDR3 is 12 amino acids long. The CDR3, as DNA: TGTGGGGCGGGACGGAATAATTCACCCCTCCACTTT. This translates into CGAGRNNSPLHF.

This clone was seen more than once but under ten times. This chain joins TRBV7-3 and TRBJ2-1; 10 bases are a match to TRBD2. The J segment lost 5 bases and the V segment lost 2 bases, leaving 3 bases of the junction unmatched. The CDR3 totals 15 residues. The germline CDR1 and CDR2 sequences are SGHTA and FQGTGA. The CDR3 reads CASSLAAGGNNEQFF. CDR3 coding DNA: TGTGCCAGCAGCTTAGCAGCGGGAGGGAACAATGAGCAGTTCTTC.

This chain connects TRBV29-1 to TRBJ1-2; D is ambiguous. This CDR3 is built from 13 residues. Trimming shortened V by 3 bases and J by 4 bases, and 12 bases separated the two germline ends. Germline V gives CDR1 SQVTM, CDR2 ANQGSEA. The CDR3 coding sequence is TGCAGCGTTGATTCCCAGGCCGGCTATGGCTACACCTTC. Translated, it gives CSVDSQAGYGYTF.

The CDR3 loop is CASSFGGLGRQFF. The CDR3 region has the DNA TGTGCCAGCAGCTTTGGCGGACTAGGGCGGCAGTTCTTC. V is TRBV7-9 and J is TRBJ2-1; 7 positions agree with TRBD2. Germline V gene lookup returns CDR1 SEHNR and CDR2 FQNEAQ (reference sequence). Trimming removed 3 bases from V and 12 bases from J; junction bases left unmatched: 8. This CDR3 is built from 13 residues.

The chain carries TRBV19 and TRBJ1-1, with unresolved D. Germline V gene sequence: CDR1 LNHDA, CDR2 SQIVND (reference sequence). The CDR3 length is 14 residues. Trimming cost V 7 bases and J 0 bases, with 12 bases left between them. CDR3 DNA sequence: TGTGCCAGTATGGGGAGACGGGTGAACACTGAAGCTTTCTTT. Its protein product is CASMGRRVNTEAFF.

Written as DNA, the CDR3 is TGTGCCACCAGTGATTTTGCAGCGGGTAAAACAGATACGCAGTATTTT. As protein: CATSDFAAGKTDTQYF. This chain joins TRBV24-1 and TRBJ2-3; TRBD2 is a possible D gene (6 bases). V shed 1 base and J shed 3 bases, with 13 bases lying between them. Germline-derived CDR1 and CDR2 are KGHDR and SFDVKD. The CDR3 consists of 16 residues.

Turning to this clone: Other DNA sequences of this sample code for an identical CDR3. The chain couples TRBV30 to TRBJ2-1; D not certain. CDR3 length: 11 residues. V shed 2 bases and J shed 7 bases, with 6 bases lying between them. Per germline, CDR1 GTSNPN and CDR2 SVGIG (reference sequence). DNA of the CDR3: TGTGCCTGGAGTCCCAGAAATGAGCAGTTCTTC. It specifies CAWSPRNEQFF.

The J gene is TRBJ1-1, the V gene TRBV6-6; 10 positions match TRBD1. The CDR3 consists of 16 residues. Unmatched junction bases numbered 12, after V lost 7 bases and J lost 4 bases. Looked up from germline, CDR1 is MNHNY and CDR2 is SVGAGI (reference sequence). CDR3 bases: TGTGCCAGCAATCAGGGACAGGGGCGGTTGGGCACTGAAGCTTTCTTT. Its protein product is CASNQGQGRLGTEAFF.

V is TRBV7-3 and J is TRBJ2-3, with D maybe TRBD1 (6 bases). V lost 4 bases and J lost 2, with 19 bases in between. Germline V CDR1 and CDR2: SGHTA, FQGTGA. The CDR3 loop spans 17 amino acids. The CDR3 DNA sequence: TGTGCCAGCAGCTCCACAGGGTCGGGCCCCAACACAGATACGCAGTATTTT. This codes for CASSSTGSGPNTDTQYF.

The sample holds one count of this clone. V and J are TRBV5-1 and TRBJ1-2; TRBD1 aligns across 11 bases. The CDR3 is made up of 16 amino acids. Germline trimming cut 0 bases from V and 2 bases from J; bases unmatched to any gene: 3. Germline CDR1 and CDR2: SGHRS and YFSETQ. The CDR3 nucleotides read TGCGCCAGCAGCTTGGTCAGGACAGGGGGCAACTATGGCTACACCTTC. As protein: CASSLVRTGGNYGYTF.